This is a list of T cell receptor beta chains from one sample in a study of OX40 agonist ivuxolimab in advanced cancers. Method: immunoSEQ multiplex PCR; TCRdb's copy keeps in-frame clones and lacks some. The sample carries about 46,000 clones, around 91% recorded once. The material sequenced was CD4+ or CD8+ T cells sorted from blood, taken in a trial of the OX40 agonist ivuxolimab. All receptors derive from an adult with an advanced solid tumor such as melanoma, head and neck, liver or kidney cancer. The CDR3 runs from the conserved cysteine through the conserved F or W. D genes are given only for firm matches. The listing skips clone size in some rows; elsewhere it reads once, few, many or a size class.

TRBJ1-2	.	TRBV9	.	CASSSEVSYGYTF	TGTGCCAGCAGCTCTGAGGTTAGCTATGGCTACACCTTC
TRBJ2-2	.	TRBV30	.	CAWSTVHTGELFF	TGTGCCTGGAGTACGGTCCACACCGGGGAGCTGTTTTTT
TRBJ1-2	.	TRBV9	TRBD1	CASSVGTGKGYTF	TGTGCCAGCAGCGTCGGGACAGGGAAAGGCTACACCTTC
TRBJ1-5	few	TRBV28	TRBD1	CAGSGGSQPQHF	TGTGCCGGCTCAGGGGGAAGTCAGCCCCAGCATTTT
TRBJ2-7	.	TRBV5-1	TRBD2	CAIPGLADFSYEQYF	TGCGCCATCCCTGGACTAGCGGACTTCTCCTACGAGCAGTACTTC
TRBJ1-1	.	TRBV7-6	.	CASSLARDMNTEAFF	TGTGCCAGCAGCTTAGCACGCGACATGAACACTGAAGCTTTCTTT
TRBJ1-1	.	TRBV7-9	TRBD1	CASSAGTGTGTEAFF	TGTGCCAGCAGCGCCGGGACAGGGACCGGGACTGAAGCTTTCTTT
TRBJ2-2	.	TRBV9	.	CASSVALQGVTGELFF	TGTGCCAGCAGCGTAGCTTTACAGGGAGTCACCGGGGAGCTGTTTTTT
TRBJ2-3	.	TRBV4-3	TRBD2	CASSQEPSGSTDTQYF	TGCGCCAGCAGCCAAGAACCTAGCGGTAGCACAGATACGCAGTATTTT
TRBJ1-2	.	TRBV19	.	CASTWAGANYGYTF	TGTGCCAGTACGTGGGCAGGGGCTAACTATGGCTACACCTTC
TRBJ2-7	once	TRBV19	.	CASAGTPYEQYF	TGTGCCAGTGCCGGGACTCCCTACGAGCAGTACTTC
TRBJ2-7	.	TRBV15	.	CATSRGTGTYEQYF	TGTGCCACCAGCAGAGGAACAGGAACCTACGAGCAGTACTTC
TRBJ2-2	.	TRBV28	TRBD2	CASSRSGGNTGELFF	TGTGCCAGCAGTCGTAGCGGGGGGAACACCGGGGAGCTGTTTTTT
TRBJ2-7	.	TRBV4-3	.	CASSRTVDHSYEQYF	TGCGCCAGCAGCCGAACCGTGGACCACTCCTACGAGCAGTACTTC
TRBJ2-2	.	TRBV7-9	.	CASSLGANTGELFF	TGTGCCAGCAGCTTAGGGGCGAACACCGGGGAGCTGTTTTTT
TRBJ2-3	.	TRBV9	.	CASSEGGQPLTDTQYF	TGTGCCAGCAGCGAGGGGGGACAGCCACTCACAGATACGCAGTATTTT
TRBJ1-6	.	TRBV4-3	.	CASSQEREELYGSPLHF	TGCGCCAGCAGCCAAGAGAGGGAGGAGCTCTATGGATCACCCCTCCACTTT
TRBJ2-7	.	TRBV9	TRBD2	CASSQTSGRVYEQYF	TGTGCCAGCAGCCAGACTAGCGGGAGGGTCTACGAGCAGTACTTC
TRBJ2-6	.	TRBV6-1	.	CAIVPNSGANVLTF	TGTGCAATCGTACCAAACTCTGGGGCCAACGTCCTGACTTTC
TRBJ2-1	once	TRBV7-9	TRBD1	CASSGDSNNEQFF	TGTGCCAGCAGCGGGGACAGTAACAATGAGCAGTTCTTC
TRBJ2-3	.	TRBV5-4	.	CASGGRGDTQYF	TGTGCCAGCGGGGGCCGGGGAGATACGCAGTATTTT
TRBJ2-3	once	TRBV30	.	CAWTEGRGSDTQYF	TGTGCCTGGACGGAGGGGCGAGGGTCGGATACGCAGTATTTT
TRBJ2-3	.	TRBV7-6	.	CASALGGSTQYF	TGTGCCAGCGCCCTTGGGGGGAGTACGCAGTATTTT